This TCR beta chain stems from a study of blood T cell repertoires in COVID-19. Using immunoSEQ multiplex PCR, the repertoire was profiled, and TCRdb retains in-frame clones only, with some absent. This table has approximately 25,000 clones, 80% to 90% appearing once. The CDR3 length is 13 residues. The V gene's germline CDR1 is ENHRY and CDR2 SYGVKD. Trimming took off 3 bases at V and 6 bases at J, with 9 bases between the two ends. The sample holds one count of this clone. The chain couples TRBV10-3 to TRBJ1-5; tentative D call: TRBD1 (6 bases). The specimen was peripheral blood. The clonotype comes from a woman in her seventies with COVID-19, enrolled during active disease. CDR3 loop: CAISDSGAQPQHF. In DNA, the CDR3 is TGTGCCATCAGTGATTCAGGGGCTCAGCCCCAGCATTTT.